A single T cell receptor (beta chain) is shown here with its context. Its antigen is unidentified. The data are from a study of cytomegalovirus exposure and HLA in healthy donors. Study background: Of 398 genotyped donors, more than 75% clustered with self-reported Caucasian donors. General study points: TCR beta sequences reportedly predicted the HLA-A and HLA-B alleles of most subjects accurately.

60 Vbeta and 13 Jbeta primers were used in PCR. Here immunoSEQ multiplex PCR was the method, and the copy in TCRdb shows in-frame clones only, minus some. This table has roughly 190,000 clones, 60% to 80% appearing once. V shed 4 bases, J shed 6 bases, and the junction held 7 bases outside the gene matches. The germline V gene has CDR1 SGDLS and CDR2 YYNGEE. CDR3 length equals 13 residues. The TCR originated in a female donor in good health and CMV-seronegative. Specimen: PBMCs. The chain employs TRBV9 and TRBJ2-7; 7 nucleotides agree with TRBD1. The CDR3 sequence is CASSPRTGVEQYF. Written as DNA, the CDR3 is TGTGCCAGCAGCCCGAGAACAGGGGTCGAGCAGTACTTC. Variable domain in full (rest from reference TRBV9 and TRBJ2-7): DSGVTQTPKHLITATGQRVTLRCSPRSGDLSVYWYQQSLDQGLQFLIQYYNGEERAKGNILERFSAQQFPDLHSELNLSSLELGDSALYFCASSPRTGVEQYFGPGTRLTVT.